This T cell receptor beta chain was captured in a study of cytomegalovirus exposure and HLA in healthy donors. Study-level information: Earlier sequencing of 150 million to 200 million T cells yielded roughly 120 million unique TCR beta sequences. Study-wide findings and caveats: Reports described diagnosis of cytomegalovirus status by the classifier as highly specific and sensitive. Among TCR beta chains, those listed as cytomegalovirus-associated numbered approximately 150.

Both 60 Vbeta primers and 13 Jbeta primers went into the PCR. Clones were sequenced by immunoSEQ multiplex PCR, and TCRdb holds only the in-frame ones, with some missing. The table lists 180,000 or so clones, about four fifths of them singletons. On this clone: The antigen is undetermined.

After removal of 4 bases from V and 8 bases from J, the junction contained 10 bases not matched to a gene. The V gene's germline CDR1 is LGHNA and CDR2 YNFKEQ. The CDR3 totals 16 residues. The chain recombines TRBV4-2 with TRBJ2-1; TRBD2 matches 11 bases. This receptor was obtained from a boy younger than 10 in good health and CMV-seronegative. The sequenced sample was PBMCs. CDR3 nucleotide sequence: TGTGCCAGCAGCCCACGAACTAGCGGGGGACACTATGAGCAGTTCTTC. It codes for CASSPRTSGGHYEQFF.